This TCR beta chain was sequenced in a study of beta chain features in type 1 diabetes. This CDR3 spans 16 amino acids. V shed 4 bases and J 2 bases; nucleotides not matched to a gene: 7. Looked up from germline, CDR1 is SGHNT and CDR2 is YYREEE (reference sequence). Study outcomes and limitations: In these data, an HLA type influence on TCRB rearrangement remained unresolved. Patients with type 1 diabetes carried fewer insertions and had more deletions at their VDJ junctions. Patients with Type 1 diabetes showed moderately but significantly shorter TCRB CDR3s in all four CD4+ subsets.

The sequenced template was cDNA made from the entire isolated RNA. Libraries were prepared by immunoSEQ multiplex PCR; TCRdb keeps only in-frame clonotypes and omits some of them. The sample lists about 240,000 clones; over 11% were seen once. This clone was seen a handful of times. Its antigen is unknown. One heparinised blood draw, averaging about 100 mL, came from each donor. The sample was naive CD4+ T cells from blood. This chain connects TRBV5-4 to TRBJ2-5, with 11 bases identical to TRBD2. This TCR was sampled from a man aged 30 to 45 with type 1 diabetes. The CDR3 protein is CASSTPSGGPQETQYF. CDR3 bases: TGTGCCAGCAGCACCCCTAGCGGGGGGCCTCAAGAGACCCAGTACTTC.